This TCR beta chain was recorded in a study of shared clonotypes between healthy human individuals. Germline values: CDR1 SQVTM, CDR2 ANQGSEA. Trimming took off 2 bases at V and 3 bases at J, with 16 bases between the two ends. This CDR3 is 16 amino acids long. This clone has a single count. Cells designated naive CD8 were CD45RO-negative and were positively selected for CCR7, with terminally differentiated effector memory CD45RA+ cells excluded. The sorted-subset replicate PCRs were given roughly 190 ng DNA, which is about 29,000 T cell genomes. Produced via immunoSEQ multiplex PCR; TCRdb's table is partial and in-frame only. This table holds some 2 million clones, about 95% found once.

The sequence was obtained from a man younger than 30 in good health. The chain combines TRBV29-1 with TRBJ2-2; no reliable D call. Sequenced: naive CD8+ T cells sorted from blood. CDR3 nucleotides: TGCAGCGTTGAAACCCGCGTAGCAGGTTACACCGGGGAGCTGTTTTTT. It is translated as CSVETRVAGYTGELFF.